This TCR beta chain was documented in a study of OX40 agonist ivuxolimab in advanced cancers. Study background: Patients received intravenous ivuxolimab every 2 weeks at 0.01 to 10 mg/kg. Each dose-escalation patient presented with hepatocellular carcinoma, melanoma, renal cell or head and neck cancer. Allowance was made for prior anti-PD-1, anti-PD-L1 or anti-CTLA-4 therapy, and roughly 40% had some.

TCRdb keeps only in-frame clones here, not all; method: immunoSEQ multiplex PCR. The data show some 64,000 clones, with roughly 86% seen just once and around 9.5% held by the top ten. The CDR3 spans 14 residues. CDR1 is KGHSH, CDR2 LQKENI, per germline. The V end lost 5 bases, the J end lost 5 bases, and 13 bases lay between the germline ends. The sequences come from CD4+ or CD8+ T cells sorted from blood, collected in a trial of the OX40 agonist ivuxolimab. This TCR was recovered from an adult with an advanced solid tumor such as melanoma, head and neck, liver or kidney cancer. The chain employs TRBV18 and TRBJ2-1; D is perhaps TRBD2 (5 bases). CDR3 coding DNA: TGTGCCAGCTCAGCAACGGGATGGGACAATGAGCAGTTCTTC. This encodes CASSATGWDNEQFF.